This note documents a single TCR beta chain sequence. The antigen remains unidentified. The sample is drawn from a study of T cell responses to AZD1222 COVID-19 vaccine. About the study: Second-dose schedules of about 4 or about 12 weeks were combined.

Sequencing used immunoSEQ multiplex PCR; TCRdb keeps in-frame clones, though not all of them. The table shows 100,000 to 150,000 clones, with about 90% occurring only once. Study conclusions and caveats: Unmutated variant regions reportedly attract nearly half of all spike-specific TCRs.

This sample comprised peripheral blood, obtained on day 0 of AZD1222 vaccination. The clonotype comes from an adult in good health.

Here the CDR3 reads CASSRPDGNSGANVLTF. In DNA form, the CDR3 reads TGCGCCAGCAGCCGCCCGGACGGGAACTCTGGGGCCAACGTCCTGACTTTC. The chain joins TRBV5-1 to TRBJ2-6; TRBD2 is a possible D gene (5 bases). Germline values: CDR1 SGHRS, CDR2 YFSETQ. The germline V and J ends were trimmed by 4 bases and 0 bases, with 14 bases remaining between them. CDR3 length: 17 amino acids. Full variable domain (remainder filled in from reference TRBV5-1 and TRBJ2-6): KAGVTQTPRYLIKTRGQQVTLSCSPISGHRSVSWYQQTPGQGLQFLFEYFSETQRNKGNFPGRFSGRQFSNSRSEMNVSTLELGDSALYLCASSRPDGNSGANVLTFGAGSRLTVL.